This T cell receptor (beta chain) comes out of a study of blood T cell repertoires in COVID-19. The overall study: The United States, Italy and Spain provided the acute and convalescent COVID-19 samples. PBMCs, B-cell-depleted T cells, or T cells were the source of the cDNA or gDNA that made up the material.

Authors' methods: Amplification with reference gene primers provided the estimates of nucleated cell counts. This table comes from immunoSEQ multiplex PCR, and its TCRdb copy is limited to in-frame clones, with some not included. That table furnishes V, J and clone size, whereas the DNA furnished D and trimming. The sample carries some 300,000 clones, approximately 86% recorded once. Assignment of participants to cohorts was predicated upon participant-reported clinical history. The CDR3 runs to 17 residues. The ends were cut back, 1 base at V and 0 bases at J, with 10 bases in the middle. Germline V gene lookup returns CDR1 MGHRA and CDR2 YSYEKL.

The receptor was isolated from a woman aged 30 to 39 who had recovered from COVID-19. This chain connects TRBV4-1 to TRBJ1-6; D ambiguous. Input material: PBMCs or T cells enriched from blood (not recorded which). CDR3 in amino acids: CASSQGLPSSYNSPLHF. The CDR3 DNA is TGCGCCAGCAGCCAAGGACTGCCGAGCTCCTATAATTCACCCCTCCACTTT.